This T cell receptor beta chain was captured in a study of blood T cell repertoires in COVID-19. TCRdb's table, derived via immunoSEQ multiplex PCR, lists solely in-frame clones and lacks some. The top ten clones hold approximately 11% of a sample with over 100,000 clones, about 85% of them seen once. There are a few counts of this clone. The V gene's germline CDR1 is SNHLY and CDR2 FYNNEI. The CDR3 length is 13 residues. Trimming removed 2 bases at V and 6 bases at J, with 10 bases between. The clonotype comes from an elderly man with acute or convalescent COVID-19. The chain links TRBV2 to TRBJ1-2; possible D gene TRBD1, 5 bases. Sequenced sample: peripheral blood. CDR3 bases: TGTGCCAGCAGTGAACAGGGAAAGAATGGCTACACCTTC. As protein: CASSEQGKNGYTF.